Each of the 27 T cell receptor beta chains below was sequenced from the same sample in a study of blood T cell repertoires in COVID-19. Assay: immunoSEQ multiplex PCR; the TCRdb copy retains only in-frame clones and omits some. The sample yields about 54,000 clones, 85% seen once. The sample was peripheral blood. The receptors derive from a man aged 35-49 years with active COVID-19.

Here the CDR3 reads CASSEGASARARNEKLFF. As DNA, the CDR3 is TGTGCCAGCAGTGAAGGGGCCTCCGCGAGGGCCCGAAATGAAAAACTGTTTTTT. The V gene is TRBV6-1, the J gene TRBJ1-4; D ambiguous. Trimming left V 1 base short and J 5 bases short, with 20 bases between. This CDR3 comprises 18 residues. Germline V gene sequence: CDR1 MNHNS, CDR2 SASEGT.

The chain is built from TRBV15 and TRBJ1-3; tentative D call: TRBD1 (5 bases). Germline-derived CDR1 and CDR2 are LNHNV and YYDKDF (reference sequence). V shed 1 base and J shed 4 bases, with 17 bases lying between them. There are 17 residues in the CDR3. The CDR3 nucleotides read TGTGCCACCAGCAGAGCAGTGGGGCGCAGCCGGGGAAACACCATATATTTT. This gives the protein CATSRAVGRSRGNTIYF. Filled out from reference TRBV15 and TRBJ1-3, the complete variable domain reads DAMVIQNPRYQVTQFGKPVTLSCSQTLNHNVMYWYQQKSSQAPKLLFHYYDKDFNNEADTPDNFQSRRPNTSFCFLDIRSPGLGDTAMYLCATSRAVGRSRGNTIYFGEGSWLTVV.

This sequence joins TRBV4-1 and TRBJ2-2; 7 nucleotides align to TRBD2. Looked up from germline, CDR1 is MGHRA and CDR2 is YSYEKL. CDR3 size: 16 residues. The ends lost 4 bases at V and 5 bases at J; junction bases unmatched: 10. The CDR3 sequence is CASSRPGGSITGELFF. Written as DNA, the CDR3 is TGCGCCAGCAGCCGCCCTGGCGGGAGTATAACCGGGGAGCTGTTTTTT.

V is TRBV28 and J is TRBJ2-1, with 9 bases aligning to TRBD2. The CDR3 runs 14 residues. Germline V gives CDR1 MDHEN, CDR2 SYDVKM. V shed 6 bases and J 7 bases; nucleotides not matched to a gene: 7. CDR3 in DNA: TGTGCCAGCAGCCCGGGACTAGCCCCAAATGAGCAGTTCTTC. Translation: CASSPGLAPNEQFF.

The chain combines TRBV7-9 with TRBJ2-7; 10 bases align to TRBD2. The CDR3 is 14 amino acids. Trimming removed 6 bases from V and 2 bases from J; junction bases left unmatched: 4. Germline V lookup: CDR1 SEHNR, CDR2 FQNEAQ (reference sequence). This CDR3 reads CASSLAGVAYEQYF. The DNA for the CDR3 is TGTGCCAGCAGTCTAGCGGGAGTCGCCTACGAGCAGTACTTC.

This sequence joins TRBV28 and TRBJ2-6; D is perhaps TRBD2 (5 bases). Trimming removed 6 bases at V and 0 bases at J, with 9 bases between. The CDR3 runs 15 residues. Looked up from germline, CDR1 is MDHEN and CDR2 is SYDVKM. CDR3 in amino acids: CASSTRASGANVLTF. DNA for the CDR3: TGTGCCAGCAGCACGCGGGCCTCTGGGGCCAACGTCCTGACTTTC.

The chain recombines TRBV29-1 with TRBJ1-2, with TRBD1 matching over 9 bases. Germline V gene sequence: CDR1 SQVTM, CDR2 ANQGSEA. The CDR3 loop spans 12 amino acids. V gave up 6 bases and J gave up 2 bases; unmatched junction bases: 1. Here the CDR3 reads CSVGQGNYGYTF. The CDR3 nucleotides are TGCAGCGTAGGACAGGGGAACTATGGCTACACCTTC.

The chain uses TRBV5-4 and TRBJ2-1, with 11 bases identical to TRBD2. The CDR3 runs 16 residues. The germline gives CDR1 SGHNT, CDR2 YYREEE (reference sequence). The V gene end was trimmed by 1 base and the J gene end by 4 bases; junction bases not matched to a gene: 4. CDR3 amino acids: CASSLRTSGPYNEQFF. In DNA, the CDR3 is TGTGCCAGCAGCTTGCGGACTAGCGGGCCTTACAATGAGCAGTTCTTC.

The rearrangement joins TRBV6-5 to TRBJ1-6; 7 bases are shared with TRBD1. The CDR3 sequence is 15 residues long. The V gene's germline CDR1 is MNHEY and CDR2 SVGAGI. Trimming removed 6 bases from V and 5 bases from J; junction bases left unmatched: 7. As DNA, the CDR3 is TGTGCCAGCAGCCGAATCAGGGGGGATAATTCACCCCTCCACTTT. Translating it yields CASSRIRGDNSPLHF.

This clone was seen only once. The chain is built from TRBV10-3 and TRBJ1-5; D perhaps matches TRBD1 (6 bases). The germline V gene encodes CDR1 ENHRY and CDR2 SYGVKD. There are 18 residues in the CDR3. The V end lost 0 bases, the J end lost 8 bases, and 23 bases lay between the germline ends. Here the CDR3 reads CAISESKGPGHLGEPQHF. CDR3 DNA sequence: TGTGCCATCAGTGAGTCGAAGGGACCGGGACACCTGGGCGAGCCCCAGCATTTT.

The gene calls are TRBV19 and TRBJ2-1; unclear D gene. This CDR3 spans 16 amino acids. The germline V gene encodes CDR1 LNHDA and CDR2 SQIVND (reference sequence). The ends were cut back, 1 base at V and 7 bases at J, with 17 bases in the middle. CDR3 in amino acids: CASSIGSDPQWNEQFF. In DNA form, the CDR3 reads TGTGCCAGTAGTATAGGTTCAGATCCCCAGTGGAATGAGCAGTTCTTC. The variable domain in full, completed from reference TRBV19 and TRBJ2-1, reads DGGITQSPKYLFRKEGQNVTLSCEQNLNHDAMYWYRQDPGQGLRLIYYSQIVNDFQKGDIAEGYSVSREKKESFPLTVTSAQKNPTAFYLCASSIGSDPQWNEQFFGPGTRLTVL.

This chain links TRBV3-1 (or the pseudogene TRBV3-2) with TRBJ1-4; D is possibly TRBD1 (5 bases). With 0 bases removed from V and 8 bases from J, the gap between germline ends came to 13 bases. This CDR3 has 15 amino acids. CDR1 and CDR2 from the germline V gene are LGHDT and YNNKEL (reference sequence). The CDR3 nucleotides are TGTGCCAGCAGCCAAGAGGTCCGGGGGAGGGAAAAACTGTTTTTT. This sequence encodes CASSQEVRGREKLFF.

Only one count was recorded for this clone. V gene TRBV27 combines with J gene TRBJ1-2; tentatively, D is TRBD1 (5 bases). Germline CDR1 reads MNHEY; CDR2 reads SMNVEV (reference sequence). Trimming took 4 bases from V and 6 from J, leaving 18 bases between them. The CDR3 covers 15 residues. The CDR3 coding sequence is TGTGCCAGCAGTTCCCAACGACAGTTTACCAATGGCTACACCTTC. Translated, it gives CASSSQRQFTNGYTF.

This sequence joins TRBV4-1 and TRBJ2-5, with 8 bases aligning to TRBD1. Germline V gene data show CDR1 as MGHRA and CDR2 as YSYEKL. CDR3 length: 16 residues. Unmatched junction bases numbered 8, after V lost 1 base and J lost 4 bases. The CDR3 loop is CASSQGAQGVGETQYF. Here the CDR3 DNA reads TGCGCCAGCAGCCAAGGGGCACAGGGGGTCGGAGAGACCCAGTACTTC.

This clone was seen once. V and J are TRBV7-3 and TRBJ1-1, with D maybe TRBD1 (6 bases). From germline, CDR1 is SGHTA and CDR2 FQGTGA. V lost 3 bases and J 3 bases, leaving 11 bases between the germline ends. This CDR3 comprises 14 residues. The CDR3 spells CASSFKGGDTEAFF. The CDR3 DNA sequence: TGTGCCAGCAGCTTTAAAGGGGGGGACACTGAAGCTTTCTTT.

The chain employs TRBV28 and TRBJ1-5; D is possibly TRBD1 (5 bases). CDR1 and CDR2 (germline): MDHEN, SYDVKM. V shed 4 bases and J shed 5 bases, with 18 bases lying between them. The CDR3 extends over 16 amino acids. CDR3 DNA: TGTGCCAGCAGTTCCGCCGGCGGGGCCCTGGATCAGCCCCAGCATTTT. It encodes CASSSAGGALDQPQHF.

The V gene is TRBV28, the J gene TRBJ2-3; 11 nucleotides match TRBD2. This CDR3 has 18 residues. The ends lost 2 bases at V and 0 bases at J; junction bases unmatched: 7. CDR1 and CDR2 (germline): MDHEN, SYDVKM. CDR3 nucleotide sequence: TGTGCCAGCAGTTTACCCGCGCGGACTAGCGGGAGCACAGATACGCAGTATTTT. This sequence encodes CASSLPARTSGSTDTQYF. The full variable domain, with the rest looked up from reference TRBV28 and TRBJ2-3, is DVKVTQSSRYLVKRTGEKVFLECVQDMDHENMFWYRQDPGLGLRLIYFSYDVKMKEKGDIPEGYSVSREKKERFSLILESASTNQTSMYLCASSLPARTSGSTDTQYFGPGTRLTVL.

The chain links TRBV28 to TRBJ1-5, with D unresolved. The germline V gene has CDR1 MDHEN and CDR2 SYDVKM. The V and J ends lost 6 bases and 7 bases respectively, with 13 bases between them. CDR3 size: 13 residues. The CDR3 reads CASSPPYLQPQHF. CDR3 in DNA: TGTGCCAGCAGCCCCCCTTATCTCCAGCCCCAGCATTTT.

CDR3 sequence (DNA): TGCGCCAGCAGCTCCCTAGACCCGTACGAGCAGTACTTC. Its translation is CASSSLDPYEQYF. This chain connects TRBV5-1 to TRBJ2-7, with D unresolved. The CDR3 sequence is 13 residues long. Looked up from germline, CDR1 is SGHRS and CDR2 is YFSETQ. Trimming shortened V by 3 bases and J by 4 bases, and 11 bases separated the two germline ends.

CDR3 in amino acids: CASSVDRSDTQYF. The CDR3 DNA follows: TGTGCCAGTTCCGTCGACAGGTCAGATACGCAGTATTTT. V gene TRBV6-5 combines with J gene TRBJ2-3, with D perhaps TRBD1 (6 bases). The CDR3 has 13 residues. V lost 9 bases to trimming and J lost 4 bases, with 14 bases between them. CDR1 is MNHEY and CDR2 is SVGAGI in the germline V gene.

The V gene is TRBV5-4, the J gene TRBJ2-2; TRBD1 matches 7 bases. CDR3 length equals 16 residues. V shed 4 bases and J 0 bases; nucleotides not matched to a gene: 6. Germline V gene sequence: CDR1 SGHNT, CDR2 YYREEE (reference sequence). Written as DNA, the CDR3 is TGTGCCAGCAGCCTGCGAGGGGGCGCGAACACCGGGGAGCTGTTTTTT. Protein sequence: CASSLRGGANTGELFF.

This chain uses TRBV28 with TRBJ2-7; 8 nucleotides match TRBD2. Germline loops: CDR1 MDHEN, CDR2 SYDVKM. The CDR3 runs to 15 residues. V gave up 7 bases and J gave up 3 bases; unmatched junction bases: 11. CDR3 bases: TGTGCCAGCATCGGGGGGGAGGACAGTAGCTACGAGCAGTACTTC. Translation: CASIGGEDSSYEQYF.

The chain couples TRBV5-4 to TRBJ2-7; maybe TRBD1 (5 bases). This CDR3 contains 15 residues. Germline loops: CDR1 SGHNT, CDR2 YYREEE (reference sequence). Trimming took off 0 bases at V and 0 bases at J, with 10 bases between the two ends. The CDR3 loop is CASSLEGPSSYEQYF. In DNA form, the CDR3 reads TGTGCCAGCAGCTTGGAGGGGCCTAGCTCCTACGAGCAGTACTTC.

The genes are TRBV28 and TRBJ1-4; 10 bases match TRBD1. J gave up 1 base and V 4 bases, and 12 bases lay outside the gene matches. The CDR3 contains 19 residues. Germline-derived CDR1 and CDR2 are MDHEN and SYDVKM. The CDR3: CASSSLTGGRPITNEKLFF. CDR3 nucleotides: TGTGCCAGCAGTTCACTGACAGGGGGCCGCCCCATAACTAATGAAAAACTGTTTTTT.

The rearrangement joins TRBV9 to TRBJ2-1; 8 bases align to TRBD2. J was trimmed by 8 bases and V by 4 bases; bases with no gene match: 8. The CDR3 runs 14 residues. Germline values: CDR1 SGDLS, CDR2 YYNGEE. This CDR3 is CASSPGRATYEQFF. The CDR3 DNA sequence: TGTGCCAGCAGCCCCGGGAGGGCCACATATGAGCAGTTCTTC.

This clone has a handful of counts. This rearrangement joins TRBV30 to TRBJ2-7; 8 bases line up with TRBD1. Germline loops: CDR1 GTSNPN, CDR2 SVGIG (reference sequence). The CDR3 is 14 residues long. V shed 4 bases and J 1 base; nucleotides not matched to a gene: 6. CDR3 in amino acids: CAWNKDRVSYEQYF. The CDR3 DNA follows: TGTGCCTGGAATAAGGACAGGGTGTCCTACGAGCAGTACTTC.

The CDR3 DNA reads TGTGCCAGCAGTTTTCGGACAGGGGGTAATTCACCCCTCCACTTT. Translating it yields CASSFRTGGNSPLHF. The gene calls are TRBV28 and TRBJ1-6; 10 bases fit TRBD1. This CDR3 is built from 15 residues. With 3 bases clipped from V and 6 bases from J, the junction kept 2 bases outside the gene matches. The V gene's germline CDR1 is MDHEN and CDR2 SYDVKM.